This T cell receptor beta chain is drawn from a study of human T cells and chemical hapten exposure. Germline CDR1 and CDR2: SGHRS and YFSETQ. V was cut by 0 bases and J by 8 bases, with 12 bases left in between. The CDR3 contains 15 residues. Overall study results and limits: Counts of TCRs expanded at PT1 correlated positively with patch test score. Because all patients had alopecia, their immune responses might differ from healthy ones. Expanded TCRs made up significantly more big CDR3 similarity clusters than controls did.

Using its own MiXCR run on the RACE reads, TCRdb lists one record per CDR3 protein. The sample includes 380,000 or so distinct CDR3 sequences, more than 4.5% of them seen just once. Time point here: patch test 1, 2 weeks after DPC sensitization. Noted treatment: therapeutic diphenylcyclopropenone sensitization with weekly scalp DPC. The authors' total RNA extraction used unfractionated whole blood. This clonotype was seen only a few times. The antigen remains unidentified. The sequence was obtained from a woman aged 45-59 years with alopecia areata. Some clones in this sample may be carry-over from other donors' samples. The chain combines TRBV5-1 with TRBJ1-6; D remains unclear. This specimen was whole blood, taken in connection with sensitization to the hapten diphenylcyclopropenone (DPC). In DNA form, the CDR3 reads TGCGCCAGCAGCTTGGGTAATTCGGGTGATTCACCCCTCCACTTT. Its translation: CASSLGNSGDSPLHF. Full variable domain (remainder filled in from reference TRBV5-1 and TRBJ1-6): KAGVTQTPRYLIKTRGQQVTLSCSPISGHRSVSWYQQTPGQGLQFLFEYFSETQRNKGNFPGRFSGRQFSNSRSEMNVSTLELGDSALYLCASSLGNSGDSPLHFGNGTRLTVT.